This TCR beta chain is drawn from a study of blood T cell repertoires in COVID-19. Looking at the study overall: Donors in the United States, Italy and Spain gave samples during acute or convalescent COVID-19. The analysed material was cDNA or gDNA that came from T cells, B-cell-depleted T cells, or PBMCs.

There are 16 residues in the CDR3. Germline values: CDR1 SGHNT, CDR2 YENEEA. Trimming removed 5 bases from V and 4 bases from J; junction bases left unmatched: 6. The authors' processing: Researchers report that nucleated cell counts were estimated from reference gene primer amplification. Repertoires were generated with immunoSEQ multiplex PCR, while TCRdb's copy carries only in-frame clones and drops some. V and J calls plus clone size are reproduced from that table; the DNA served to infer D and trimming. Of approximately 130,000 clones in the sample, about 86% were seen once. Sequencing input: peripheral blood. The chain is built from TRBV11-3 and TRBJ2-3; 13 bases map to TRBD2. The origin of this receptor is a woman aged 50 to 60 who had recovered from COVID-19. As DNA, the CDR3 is TGTGCCAGCAGCCCCGGACTAGCGGGAGTGGCAGATACGCAGTATTTT. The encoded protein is CASSPGLAGVADTQYF.